This TCR beta chain was recovered during a study of OX40 agonist ivuxolimab in advanced cancers. The repertoire was sequenced with immunoSEQ multiplex PCR; TCRdb's copy has only in-frame clones and lacks some. This sample has about 25,000 clones; around 86% occur once, and the top ten carry over 35%. V was clipped by 5 bases and J by 7 bases; unmatched bases: 13. The CDR3 has 16 residues. In germline, CDR1 is MNHEY, CDR2 SMNVEV (reference sequence). The clonotype comes from an adult with an advanced solid tumor such as melanoma, head and neck, liver or kidney cancer. The starting material was CD4+ or CD8+ T cells sorted from blood, obtained in a trial of the OX40 agonist ivuxolimab. The genes are TRBV27 and TRBJ1-1; the match to TRBD1 covers 10 bases. This chain's CDR3 is CASSDRQGALVDEAFF. The CDR3 bases are TGTGCCAGCAGTGACAGACAGGGGGCCCTGGTGGATGAAGCTTTCTTT.